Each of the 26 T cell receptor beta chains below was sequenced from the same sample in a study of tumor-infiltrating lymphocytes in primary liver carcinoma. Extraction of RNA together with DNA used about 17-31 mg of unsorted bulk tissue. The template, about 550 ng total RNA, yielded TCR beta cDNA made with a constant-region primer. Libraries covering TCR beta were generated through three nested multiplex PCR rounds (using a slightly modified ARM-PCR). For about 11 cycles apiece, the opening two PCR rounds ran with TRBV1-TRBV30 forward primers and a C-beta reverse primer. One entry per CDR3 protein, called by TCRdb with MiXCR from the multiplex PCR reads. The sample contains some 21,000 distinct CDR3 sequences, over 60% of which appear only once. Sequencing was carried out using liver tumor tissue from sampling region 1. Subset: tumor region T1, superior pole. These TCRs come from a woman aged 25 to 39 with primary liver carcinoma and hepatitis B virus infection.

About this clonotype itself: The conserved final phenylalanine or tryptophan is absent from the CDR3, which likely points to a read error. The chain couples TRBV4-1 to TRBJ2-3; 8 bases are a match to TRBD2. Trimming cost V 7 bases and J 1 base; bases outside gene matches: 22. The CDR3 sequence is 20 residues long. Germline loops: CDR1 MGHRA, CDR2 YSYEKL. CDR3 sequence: CASNPQHGGSILAGTDTQYL. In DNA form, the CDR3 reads TGCGCCAGCAACCCGCAACATGGGGGCTCTATACTAGCGGGCACAGATACGCAGTATCTT.

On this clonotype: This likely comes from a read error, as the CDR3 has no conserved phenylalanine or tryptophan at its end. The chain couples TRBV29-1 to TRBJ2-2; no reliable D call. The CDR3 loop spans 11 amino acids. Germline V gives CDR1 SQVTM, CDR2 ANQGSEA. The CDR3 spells CSVGWTVELFS. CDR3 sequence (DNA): TGCAGCGTTGGTTGGACCGTGGAGCTGTTTTCT.

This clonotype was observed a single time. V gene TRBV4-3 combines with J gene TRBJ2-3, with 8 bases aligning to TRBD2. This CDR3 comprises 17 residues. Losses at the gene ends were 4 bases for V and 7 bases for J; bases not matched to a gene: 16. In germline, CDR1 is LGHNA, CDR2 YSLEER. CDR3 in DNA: TGCGCCAGCAGCCCCCGGGCTGGCGGGAGGACGGGTAATACGCAGTATTTT. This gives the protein CASSPRAGGRTGNTQYF.

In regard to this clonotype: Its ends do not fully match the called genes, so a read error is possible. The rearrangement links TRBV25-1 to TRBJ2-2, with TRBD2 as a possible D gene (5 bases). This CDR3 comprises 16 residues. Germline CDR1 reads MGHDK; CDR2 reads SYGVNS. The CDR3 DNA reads TGTACCCTCCATGGTGCTTCGTCGCCTTACACCGGGGAGCTGCTTTTT. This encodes CTLHGASSPYTGELLF.

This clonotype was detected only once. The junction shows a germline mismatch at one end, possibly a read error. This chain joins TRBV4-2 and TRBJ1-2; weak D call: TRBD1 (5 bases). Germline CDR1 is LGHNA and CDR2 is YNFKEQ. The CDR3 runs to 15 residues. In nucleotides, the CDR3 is TGTGCCAGCAGCCATGGCAGGCAGGGAGGTTATGGCCACACCTTC. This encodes CASSHGRQGGYGHTF.

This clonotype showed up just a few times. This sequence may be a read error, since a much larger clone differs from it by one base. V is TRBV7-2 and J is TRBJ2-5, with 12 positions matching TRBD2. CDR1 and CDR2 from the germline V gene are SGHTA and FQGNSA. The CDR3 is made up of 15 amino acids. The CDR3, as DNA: TGTGTCAGCAGCTCGACTAGCGGGGGCAAGCAGACCCAGTACTTC. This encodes CVSSSTSGGKQTQYF.

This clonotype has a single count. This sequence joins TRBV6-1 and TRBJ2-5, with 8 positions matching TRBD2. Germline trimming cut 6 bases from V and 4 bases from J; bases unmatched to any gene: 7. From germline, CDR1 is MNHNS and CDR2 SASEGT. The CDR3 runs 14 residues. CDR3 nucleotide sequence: TGTGCCAGCAGCTTTGGCGGGAGGTCAGAGACCCAGTACTTC. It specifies CASSFGGRSETQYF.

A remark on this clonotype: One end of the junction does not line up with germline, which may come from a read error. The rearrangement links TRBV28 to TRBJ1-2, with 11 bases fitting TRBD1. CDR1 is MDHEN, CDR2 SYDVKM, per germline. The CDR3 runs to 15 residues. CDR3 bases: TGTACCAGCATCCGAGGACAGGGGGCTAACTATGACTACACCTTC. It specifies CTSIRGQGANYDYTF.

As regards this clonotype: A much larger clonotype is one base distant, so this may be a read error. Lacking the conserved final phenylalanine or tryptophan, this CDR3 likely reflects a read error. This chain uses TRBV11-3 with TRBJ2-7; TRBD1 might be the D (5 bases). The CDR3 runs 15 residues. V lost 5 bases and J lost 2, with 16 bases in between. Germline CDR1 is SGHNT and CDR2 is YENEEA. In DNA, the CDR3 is TGTGCCAGCAGCCCAGGGATGACAGCCACCTACGAGCAGTACTTA. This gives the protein CASSPGMTATYEQYL.

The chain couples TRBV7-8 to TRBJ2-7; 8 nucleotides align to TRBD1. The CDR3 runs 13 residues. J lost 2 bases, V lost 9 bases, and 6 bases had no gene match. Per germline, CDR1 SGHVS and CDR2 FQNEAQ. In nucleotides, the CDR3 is TGTGCCAGTGGACAGGGACGCGCCTACGAGCAGTACTTC. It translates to CASGQGRAYEQYF.

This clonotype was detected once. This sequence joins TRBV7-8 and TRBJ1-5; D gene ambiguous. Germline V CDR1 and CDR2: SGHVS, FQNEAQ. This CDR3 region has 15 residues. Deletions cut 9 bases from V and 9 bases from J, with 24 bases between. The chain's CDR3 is CARSLTGQVGLPQHF. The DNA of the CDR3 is TGTGCCAGGAGCCTTACGGGCCAGGTCGGTCTGCCCCAGCATTTT.

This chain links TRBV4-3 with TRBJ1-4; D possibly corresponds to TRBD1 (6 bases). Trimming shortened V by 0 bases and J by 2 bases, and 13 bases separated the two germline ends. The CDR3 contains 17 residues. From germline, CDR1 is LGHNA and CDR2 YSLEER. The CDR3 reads CASSQDMEGGTNEKLFF. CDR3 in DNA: TGCGCCAGCAGCCAAGACATGGAGGGGGGCACTAATGAAAAACTGTTTTTT.

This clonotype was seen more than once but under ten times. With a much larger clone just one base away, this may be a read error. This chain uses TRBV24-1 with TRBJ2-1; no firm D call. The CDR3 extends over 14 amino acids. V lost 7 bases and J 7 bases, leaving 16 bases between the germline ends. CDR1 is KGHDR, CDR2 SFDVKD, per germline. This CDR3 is CATSRGGTRNEQFF. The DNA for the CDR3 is TGTGCCACCAGCCGTGGTGGAACGAGGAATGAGCAGTTCTTC.

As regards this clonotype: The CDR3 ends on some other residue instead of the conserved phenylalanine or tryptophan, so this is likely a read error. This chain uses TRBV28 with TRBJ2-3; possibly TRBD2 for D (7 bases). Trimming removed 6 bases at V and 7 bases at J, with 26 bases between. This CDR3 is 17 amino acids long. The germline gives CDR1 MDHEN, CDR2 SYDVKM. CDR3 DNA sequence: TGTGCCAGCAGCCCAGGGAGGGGGAGCGTTAACGAAAATACGCAGTATTCT. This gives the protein CASSPGRGSVNENTQYS.

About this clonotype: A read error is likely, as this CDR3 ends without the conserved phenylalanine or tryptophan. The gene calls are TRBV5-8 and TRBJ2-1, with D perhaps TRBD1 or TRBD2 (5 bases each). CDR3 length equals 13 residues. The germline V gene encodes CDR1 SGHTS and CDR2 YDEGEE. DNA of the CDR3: TGTGCCAGCAGCTTGGACCGGGGCAATAAGCAGTTCGTC. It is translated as CASSLDRGNKQFV.

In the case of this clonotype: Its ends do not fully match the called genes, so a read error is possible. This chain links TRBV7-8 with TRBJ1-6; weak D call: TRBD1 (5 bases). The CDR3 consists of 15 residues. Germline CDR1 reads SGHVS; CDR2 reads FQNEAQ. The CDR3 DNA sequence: TGTGTCAGCAGCATCCAGGGAAGGGAGAATTCACCCCTCCACTTT. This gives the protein CVSSIQGRENSPLHF.

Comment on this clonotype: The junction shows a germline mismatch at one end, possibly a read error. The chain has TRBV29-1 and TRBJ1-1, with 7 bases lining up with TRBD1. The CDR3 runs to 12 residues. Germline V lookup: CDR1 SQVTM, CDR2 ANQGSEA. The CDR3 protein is CSVGTVSTEAFF. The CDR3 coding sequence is TGCAGCGTCGGGACAGTGAGCACTGAGGCTTTCTTT.

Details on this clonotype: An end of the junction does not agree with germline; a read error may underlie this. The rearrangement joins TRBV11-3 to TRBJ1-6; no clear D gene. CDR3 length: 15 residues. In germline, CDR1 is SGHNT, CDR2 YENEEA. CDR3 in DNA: TGTTCCAGCAGCTTCAAGTGGAGCTATAATTCACACCTCCACTTT. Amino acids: CSSSFKWSYNSHLHF.

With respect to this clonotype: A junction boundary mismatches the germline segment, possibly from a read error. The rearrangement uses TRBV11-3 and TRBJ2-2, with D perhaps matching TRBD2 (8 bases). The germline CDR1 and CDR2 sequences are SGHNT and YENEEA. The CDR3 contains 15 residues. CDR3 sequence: CANNRREGALGGLFF. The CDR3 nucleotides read TGTGCCAACAACCGTCGGGAGGGGGCCCTAGGGGGGCTGTTTTTT.

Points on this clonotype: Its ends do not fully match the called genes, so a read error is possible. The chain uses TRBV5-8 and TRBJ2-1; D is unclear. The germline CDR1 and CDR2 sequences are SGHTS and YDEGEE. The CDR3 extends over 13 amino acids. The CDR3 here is CASSSRPTNEHFF. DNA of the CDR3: TGTGCCAGTAGCTCCCGACCAACCAATGAGCACTTCTTC.

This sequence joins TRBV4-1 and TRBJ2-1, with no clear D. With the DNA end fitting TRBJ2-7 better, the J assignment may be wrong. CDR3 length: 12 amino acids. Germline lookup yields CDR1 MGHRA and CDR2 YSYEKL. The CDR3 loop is CASSQDNNEQYF. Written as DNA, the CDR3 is TGCGCCAGCAGCCAAGATAACAATGAGCAGTACTTC.

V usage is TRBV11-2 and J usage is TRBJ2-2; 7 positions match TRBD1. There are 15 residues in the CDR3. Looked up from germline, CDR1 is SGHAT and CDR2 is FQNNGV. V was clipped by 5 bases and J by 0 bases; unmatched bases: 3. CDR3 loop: CASSPDRANTGELFF. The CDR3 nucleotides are TGTGCCAGCAGCCCTGACAGGGCGAACACCGGGGAGCTGTTTTTT.

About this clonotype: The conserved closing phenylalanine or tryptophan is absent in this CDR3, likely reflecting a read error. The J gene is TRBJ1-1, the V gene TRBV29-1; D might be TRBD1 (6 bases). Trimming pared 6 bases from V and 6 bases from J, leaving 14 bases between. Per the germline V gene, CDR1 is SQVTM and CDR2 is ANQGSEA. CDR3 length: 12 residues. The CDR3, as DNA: TGCAGCGTCGAAACAGGGAGCGCTGAAGCTTTCATT. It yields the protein CSVETGSAEAFI.

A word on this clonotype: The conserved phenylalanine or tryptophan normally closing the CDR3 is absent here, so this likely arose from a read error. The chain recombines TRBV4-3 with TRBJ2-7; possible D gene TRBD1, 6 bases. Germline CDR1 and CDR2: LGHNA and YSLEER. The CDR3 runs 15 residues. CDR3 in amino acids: CASSQLRDTSYEQYS. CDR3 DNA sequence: TGCGCCAGTAGCCAGCTCCGGGACACCTCCTACGAACAGTACTCC.

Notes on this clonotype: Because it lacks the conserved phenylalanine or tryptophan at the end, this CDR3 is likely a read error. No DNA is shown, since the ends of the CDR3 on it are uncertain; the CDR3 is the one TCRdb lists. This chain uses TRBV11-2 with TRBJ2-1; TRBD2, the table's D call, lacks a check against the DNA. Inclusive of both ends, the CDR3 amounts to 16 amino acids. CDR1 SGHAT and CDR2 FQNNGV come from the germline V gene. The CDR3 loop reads CASSTSLVGGYNEQSL.

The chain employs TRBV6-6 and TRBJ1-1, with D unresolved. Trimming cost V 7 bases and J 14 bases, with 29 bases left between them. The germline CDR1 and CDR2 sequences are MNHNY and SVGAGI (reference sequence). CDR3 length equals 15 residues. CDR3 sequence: CASKGGKGYSTETFF. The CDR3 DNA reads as TGTGCCAGCAAAGGAGGTAAGGGATACAGCACTGAAACCTTCTTT.